The 12 T cell receptor beta chains in this list originate from one sample, sequenced in a study of blood T cell repertoires in COVID-19. Repertoires were generated with immunoSEQ multiplex PCR, while TCRdb's copy carries only in-frame clones and drops some. This sample has fewer than 200,000 clones, with 88% found just once. Input material: peripheral blood. The receptors stem from a man aged 40-49 years with active or convalescent COVID-19.

V gene TRBV7-8 combines with J gene TRBJ2-5; D is possibly TRBD2 (6 bases). The CDR3 extends over 14 amino acids. Germline-derived CDR1 and CDR2 are SGHVS and FQNEAQ. V was trimmed by 8 bases and J by 2 bases, leaving 15 bases between them. The CDR3 nucleotides are TGTGCCAGCTTGGACTATTTGGAACAAGAGACCCAGTACTTC. Amino acids: CASLDYLEQETQYF. Full variable domain (remainder filled in from reference TRBV7-8 and TRBJ2-5): GAGVSQSPRYKVAKRGQDVALRCDPISGHVSLFWYQQALGQGPEFLTYFQNEAQLDKSGLPSDRFFAERPEGSVSTLKIQRTQQEDSAVYLCASLDYLEQETQYFGPGTRLLVL.

V usage is TRBV14 and J usage is TRBJ2-2; a weak D match, TRBD2 (5 bases). Germline V gene lookup returns CDR1 SGHDN and CDR2 FVKESK. Trimming removed 4 bases at V and 0 bases at J, with 12 bases between. This CDR3 has 16 residues. CDR3 sequence: CASSLGLLANTGELFF. In DNA form, the CDR3 reads TGTGCCAGCAGCCTAGGACTCCTGGCGAACACCGGGGAGCTGTTTTTT.

This chain joins TRBV5-1 and TRBJ1-1; TRBD1 agrees at 9 bases. Trimming removed 0 bases from V and 1 base from J; junction bases left unmatched: 7. The CDR3 length is 17 residues. Germline CDR1 is SGHRS and CDR2 is YFSETQ. Here the CDR3 reads CASSLVTPGQGNTEAFF. The CDR3 DNA reads as TGCGCCAGCAGCTTGGTGACCCCGGGACAGGGGAACACTGAAGCTTTCTTT. Full variable domain (remainder filled in from reference TRBV5-1 and TRBJ1-1): KAGVTQTPRYLIKTRGQQVTLSCSPISGHRSVSWYQQTPGQGLQFLFEYFSETQRNKGNFPGRFSGRQFSNSRSEMNVSTLELGDSALYLCASSLVTPGQGNTEAFFGQGTRLTVV.

CDR3 in amino acids: CASSHSSYTDTQYF. The CDR3, as DNA: TGTGCCAGCAGCCATAGCTCCTACACAGATACGCAGTATTTT. This sequence joins TRBV14 and TRBJ2-3; no clear D. The CDR3 covers 14 residues. V was cut by 3 bases and J by 2 bases, with 9 bases left in between. Germline-derived CDR1 and CDR2 are SGHDN and FVKESK.

V usage is TRBV10-3 and J usage is TRBJ2-1; 10 bases fit TRBD2. V shed 10 bases and J 6 bases; nucleotides not matched to a gene: 6. Germline V lookup: CDR1 ENHRY, CDR2 SYGVKD. The CDR3 is made up of 13 amino acids. CDR3 amino acids: CATNIAGGNEQFF. In DNA form, the CDR3 reads TGTGCCACCAACATAGCGGGGGGCAATGAGCAGTTCTTC.

V gene TRBV28 combines with J gene TRBJ1-1; 8 nucleotides line up with TRBD1. J was trimmed by 4 bases and V by 6 bases; bases with no gene match: 7. The CDR3 has 14 residues. Germline-derived CDR1 and CDR2 are MDHEN and SYDVKM. This chain's CDR3 is CASRLQGVSTEAFF. CDR3 DNA: TGTGCCAGCAGACTACAGGGGGTAAGCACTGAAGCTTTCTTT.

The rearrangement links TRBV24-1 to TRBJ2-5; 8 nucleotides agree with TRBD2. CDR3 length: 15 residues. Germline CDR1 is KGHDR and CDR2 is SFDVKD. V lost 7 bases, J lost 4 bases, and 10 bases stayed unmatched. CDR3 sequence (DNA): TGTGCCACCAGCCCCGGACTAGCCGATGGAGAGACCCAGTACTTC. Translated: CATSPGLADGETQYF.

This clone was detected once. The V call is TRBV5-1, the J call TRBJ1-1; 8 nucleotides match TRBD1. The CDR3 has 15 amino acids. Germline V gene sequence: CDR1 SGHRS, CDR2 YFSETQ. After removal of 4 bases from V and 7 bases from J, the junction contained 12 bases not matched to a gene. CDR3 bases: TGCGCCAGCAGCATACGGACAGGGCCATACGGTGAAGCTTTCTTT. Encoded protein: CASSIRTGPYGEAFF.

The chain joins TRBV2 to TRBJ2-7; no clear D gene. The germline V gene encodes CDR1 SNHLY and CDR2 FYNNEI. CDR3 length equals 12 residues. Trimming stripped 9 bases from V and 7 bases from J, with 16 bases between. The CDR3 DNA reads TGTGCCAGTCACAGTGGGTCCTGGGAGCAGTACTTC. Its translation is CASHSGSWEQYF.

The chain uses TRBV18 and TRBJ1-1, with D possibly matching TRBD1 (6 bases). V was trimmed by 2 bases and J by 2 bases, leaving 9 bases between them. The CDR3 length is 14 residues. The V gene's germline CDR1 is KGHSH and CDR2 LQKENI. Written as DNA, the CDR3 is TGTGCCAGCTCACCAGGGGGCCTAAACACTGAAGCTTTCTTT. This codes for CASSPGGLNTEAFF.

V usage is TRBV9 and J usage is TRBJ2-2; 9 bases are shared with TRBD2. J was trimmed by 4 bases and V by 0 bases; bases with no gene match: 4. Per the germline V gene, CDR1 is SGDLS and CDR2 is YYNGEE. The length of the CDR3 is 16 residues. The DNA for the CDR3 is TGTGCCAGCAGCGTAGTCGGCGGGGGGGCCACCGGGGAGCTGTTTTTT. It is translated as CASSVVGGGATGELFF.

The chain carries TRBV2 and TRBJ2-7, with D hard to call. Germline V gene sequence: CDR1 SNHLY, CDR2 FYNNEI. The V end lost 5 bases, the J end lost 0 bases, and 14 bases lay between the germline ends. This CDR3 is 15 amino acids long. As DNA, the CDR3 is TGTGCCAGCAGTCCGACTCGAGCAAGCTCCTACGAGCAGTACTTC. Translated: CASSPTRASSYEQYF.